This record covers a single TCR beta chain. Its antigen is as yet unknown. In nominal health when sampled, donors likely had unrecorded immune exposures nonetheless. This sample is drawn from a study of cytomegalovirus exposure and HLA in healthy donors. Primers included in the PCR were 60 Vbeta and 13 Jbeta primers. Clones were sequenced by immunoSEQ multiplex PCR, and TCRdb holds only the in-frame ones, with some missing. The sample shows fewer than 140,000 clones, around three quarters of them seen only once. Germline V gene lookup returns CDR1 LGHNA and CDR2 YSLEER. The CDR3 spans 17 residues. Germline trimming cut 3 bases from V and 6 bases from J; bases unmatched to any gene: 15. Study findings and constraints: About 87% or about 30% of the time was how often most TCR beta V segments were productive, according to an earlier analysis.

The V gene is TRBV4-3, the J gene TRBJ2-3; 7 bases align to TRBD1. Sample: PBMCs. The receptor was isolated from a woman aged 45-60 years in good health and CMV-seropositive. The CDR3 reads CASSQARTGTLLDTQYF. CDR3 sequence (DNA): TGCGCCAGCAGCCAGGCCCGGACAGGAACCCTCCTCGATACGCAGTATTTT.